This T cell receptor (beta chain) is drawn from a study of Ad26.COV2.S vaccination and SARS-CoV-2 variants. Overall study: Once, or twice with 56 days between doses, Ad26.COV2.S was given intramuscularly. Study-wide findings and caveats: Vaccine recipients posted higher spike-specific TCR breadth than their placebo counterparts. CD8+ and CD4+ T cells specific for spike reportedly responded with substantial breadth after vaccination.

V lost 3 bases, J lost 0 bases, and 6 bases stayed unmatched. CDR3 length: 17 residues. CDR1 is SNHLY, CDR2 FYNNEI, per germline. The assay was immunoSEQ multiplex PCR, and TCRdb's table has in-frame clones only and misses some. The table lists approximately 400,000 clones, approximately 83% of them singletons. Described treatment: around 19 received Ad26.COV2.S at low or high dose, single or two shots; several received placebo; per-sample allocation not given. The study sampled participants on day 63 after the first vaccine or placebo injection. Recruitment in Boston yielded a donor of adult age, 18-55 years. Concerning this clone itself: Its cognate antigen is unknown.

The chain uses TRBV2 and TRBJ1-5; 9 bases are shared with TRBD1. The sequences come from peripheral blood, collected in a trial of Ad26.COV2.S vaccine versus placebo. The sequence derives from a person aged 18 to 65 who received the Ad26.COV2.S COVID-19 vaccine or a placebo. In nucleotides, the CDR3 is TGTGCCAGCAGTGAGGGGGACAGGGCATATAGCAATCAGCCCCAGCATTTT. The encoded protein is CASSEGDRAYSNQPQHF.